Each of the 25 T cell receptor beta chains below was sequenced from the same sample in a study of PD-1 blockade in mismatch repair-deficient tumors. The protocol was immunoSEQ multiplex PCR, while the TCRdb copy is restricted to in-frame clones and leaves out a portion. The sample shows some 84,000 clones, 65% to 85% of them seen only once. Source: peripheral blood, taken 12 weeks after starting pembrolizumab. The receptors were gathered from an adult with mismatch repair-deficient cancer.

The V and J genes are TRBV23-1 and TRBJ2-7; 7 bases match TRBD1. TRBV23-1 is an ORF, and what it does is uncertain. The CDR3 spans 15 residues. The V segment lost 6 bases and the J segment 2 bases; nucleotides outside the gene matches: 10. CDR3 amino acids: CASSQVNRGTYEQYF. The CDR3 nucleotides read TGCGCCAGCAGCCAAGTTAACAGGGGTACCTACGAGCAGTACTTC.

This rearrangement joins TRBV19 to TRBJ2-3, with D possibly being TRBD1 (5 bases). Germline CDR1 reads LNHDA; CDR2 reads SQIVND (reference sequence). The V gene lost 5 bases and the J gene lost 2 bases, with 11 bases spanning the gap. The CDR3 has 14 amino acids. The CDR3 sequence: CASSSQGVTDTQYF. CDR3 sequence (DNA): TGTGCCAGTAGTTCGCAGGGTGTCACAGATACGCAGTATTTT.

The rearrangement links TRBV7-8 to TRBJ1-5, with D unclear. V was clipped by 7 bases and J by 9 bases, with 22 bases between them. The CDR3 covers 15 residues. Germline V gene sequence: CDR1 SGHVS, CDR2 FQNEAQ. The DNA for the CDR3 is TGTGCCAGCACCGTGGGATTGGAAAGCCGGTCGCCCCAGCATTTT. Encoded protein: CASTVGLESRSPQHF.

This clone appeared a few times. The chain joins TRBV11-2 to TRBJ2-7; 10 bases are shared with TRBD2. With 5 bases clipped from V and 1 base from J, the junction kept 8 bases outside the gene matches. The CDR3 is 16 amino acids. Looked up from germline, CDR1 is SGHAT and CDR2 is FQNNGV. CDR3 nucleotide sequence: TGTGCCAGCAGCGTTAGCGGGAGGAAGGGATCCTACGAGCAGTACTTC. Amino acid sequence: CASSVSGRKGSYEQYF.

The chain's CDR3 is CASRRQGASYEQYF. CDR3 sequence (DNA): TGTGCCAGCAGAAGACAGGGGGCCTCCTACGAGCAGTACTTC. The chain is built from TRBV6-1 and TRBJ2-7; 10 nucleotides line up with TRBD1. Germline V gene data show CDR1 as MNHNS and CDR2 as SASEGT. Trimming removed 6 bases from V and 0 bases from J; junction bases left unmatched: 2. The CDR3 spans 14 residues.

The genes are TRBV5-5 and TRBJ2-7; TRBD2 agrees at 11 bases. The trim removed 0 bases at V and 5 bases at J, leaving 16 bases unmatched. The CDR3 spans 19 residues. CDR1 is SGHKS and CDR2 is YYEKEE in the germline V gene (reference sequence). CDR3 DNA: TGTGCCAGCAGCTTGGTGGGGACTAGCGGAGCGACGAGGCTCAACGAGCAGTACTTC. Translation: CASSLVGTSGATRLNEQYF.

The chain joins TRBV5-6 to TRBJ1-3, with D uncertain. From germline, CDR1 is SGHDT and CDR2 YYEEEE. The CDR3 loop spans 16 amino acids. Between the trimmed V and J ends, which lost 2 bases and 0 bases, there was a span of 12 bases. The CDR3 spells CASSFSDGISGNTIYF. Here the CDR3 DNA reads TGTGCCAGCAGCTTCTCGGACGGCATCTCTGGAAACACCATATATTTT.

V gene TRBV5-1 combines with J gene TRBJ2-2; 7 bases match TRBD1. With V trimmed by 0 bases and J by 1 base, 0 bases remained unmatched. The CDR3 is made up of 15 amino acids. Germline assignment: CDR1 SGHRS and CDR2 YFSETQ. CDR3 loop: CASSLGDRNTGELFF. The CDR3 coding sequence is TGCGCCAGCAGCTTGGGGGACAGGAACACCGGGGAGCTGTTTTTT.

This chain connects TRBV4-2 to TRBJ2-7; tentatively, D is TRBD1 or TRBD2 (5 bases each). The CDR3 length is 16 residues. V dropped 3 bases and J dropped 3 bases, with 18 bases sitting between them. The germline V gene encodes CDR1 LGHNA and CDR2 YNFKEQ. The CDR3 protein is CASSHEGRAAIYEQYF. The DNA for the CDR3 is TGTGCCAGCAGCCATGAGGGACGGGCGGCAATCTACGAGCAGTACTTC.

The chain joins TRBV10-3 to TRBJ1-2, with a tentative D call TRBD1 (5 bases). CDR1 is ENHRY and CDR2 is SYGVKD in the germline V gene. V lost 0 bases, J lost 5 bases, and 13 bases lay in between. The CDR3 extends over 15 amino acids. CDR3 protein: CAISESTAKVYGYTF. The CDR3, as DNA: TGTGCCATCAGTGAGTCGACAGCGAAAGTATATGGCTACACCTTC.

This chain links TRBV2 with TRBJ2-7, with TRBD2 matching over 13 bases. The germline V gene encodes CDR1 SNHLY and CDR2 FYNNEI. The CDR3 sequence is 20 residues long. V lost 7 bases to trimming and J lost 3 bases; unmatched junction nucleotides: 21. The CDR3 region is CASIPFTSGRARFGVYEQYF. The CDR3 coding sequence is TGTGCCAGCATCCCGTTCACTAGCGGGAGGGCCAGGTTCGGAGTCTACGAGCAGTACTTC.

This clone was found a few times. The CDR3 loop is CASSVGTANNEQYF. CDR3 DNA sequence: TGTGCCAGCTCAGTTGGGACAGCGAATAACGAGCAGTACTTC. This chain connects TRBV18 to TRBJ2-7; 7 positions agree with TRBD1. V was clipped by 5 bases and J by 5 bases; unmatched bases: 9. The CDR3 contains 14 residues. CDR1 and CDR2 (germline): KGHSH, LQKENI.

The V gene is TRBV19, the J gene TRBJ1-5; D perhaps matches TRBD1 (6 bases). The CDR3 loop spans 15 amino acids. The V gene lost 1 base and the J gene lost 7 bases, with 14 bases spanning the gap. Germline CDR1 is LNHDA and CDR2 is SQIVND (reference sequence). The DNA of the CDR3 is TGTGCCAGTAGTATAGTACAGGGAAAGGGACAGCCCCAGCATTTT. Its protein is CASSIVQGKGQPQHF.

The rearrangement uses TRBV9 and TRBJ2-7; D might be TRBD2 (5 bases). V lost 0 bases and J lost 6, with 13 bases in between. The CDR3 spans 14 residues. Germline V gives CDR1 SGDLS, CDR2 YYNGEE. CDR3 sequence reads: CASSVDNEGFEQYF. The CDR3 coding sequence is TGTGCCAGCAGCGTAGATAACGAGGGATTCGAGCAGTACTTC.

This rearrangement joins TRBV7-2 to TRBJ2-7; 7 bases are shared with TRBD2. This CDR3 contains 14 residues. With 2 bases clipped from V and 3 bases from J, the junction kept 4 bases outside the gene matches. Germline V gives CDR1 SGHTA, CDR2 FQGNSA. The CDR3 region is CASSLPTSSYEQYF. For the CDR3, the DNA is TGTGCCAGCAGCTTACCGACTAGCAGCTACGAGCAGTACTTC.

The count of this clone is one. The V call is TRBV4-3, the J call TRBJ2-2, with 11 bases fitting TRBD1. CDR1 LGHNA and CDR2 YSLEER come from the germline V gene. V dropped 5 bases and J dropped 7; count of bases not matched to a gene: 15. This CDR3 is built from 18 residues. For the CDR3, the DNA is TGCGCCAGCAGCGGTCACTTAGGGACAGGGGGGAGTCACGGGGAGCTGTTTTTT. Its protein product is CASSGHLGTGGSHGELFF.

V gene TRBV28 combines with J gene TRBJ2-2; D gene uncertain. V was clipped by 2 bases and J by 6 bases, with 7 bases between them. The CDR3 covers 13 residues. Germline V CDR1 and CDR2: MDHEN, SYDVKM. Here the CDR3 reads CASSLIVAGELFF. The DNA for the CDR3 is TGTGCCAGCAGTTTAATAGTCGCCGGGGAGCTGTTTTTT.

This clone was seen a few times. The chain employs TRBV19 and TRBJ2-7; D uncertain. Germline CDR1 reads LNHDA; CDR2 reads SQIVND (reference sequence). Trimming stripped 9 bases from V and 2 bases from J, with 11 bases between. The length of the CDR3 is 12 residues. The CDR3 DNA follows: TGTGCCAGGAGGCCGTGGGCCTACGAGCAGTACTTC. This gives the protein CARRPWAYEQYF. The full variable domain, its missing parts supplied by reference TRBV19 and TRBJ2-7, is DGGITQSPKYLFRKEGQNVTLSCEQNLNHDAMYWYRQDPGQGLRLIYYSQIVNDFQKGDIAEGYSVSREKKESFPLTVTSAQKNPTAFYLCARRPWAYEQYFGPGTRLTVT.

The J gene is TRBJ2-5, the V gene TRBV7-9; perhaps TRBD2 as D (5 bases). V gave up 1 base and J gave up 9 bases, with 15 bases separating them. The CDR3 runs to 14 residues. Germline V CDR1 and CDR2: SEHNR, FQNEAQ (reference sequence). The CDR3 here is CASSLVGGTVAQYF. The DNA for the CDR3 is TGTGCCAGCAGCTTAGTAGGAGGAACAGTGGCCCAGTACTTC.

This chain connects TRBV6-1 to TRBJ1-4; possible D gene TRBD1, 5 bases. CDR3 length: 12 residues. Germline CDR1 MNHNS, CDR2 SASEGT. The V end lost 6 bases, the J end lost 11 bases, and 13 bases lay between the germline ends. CDR3 protein: CASRAVGTKLFF. CDR3 DNA sequence: TGTGCCAGCAGGGCTGTGGGGACGAAACTGTTTTTT.

CDR3 nucleotide sequence: TGTGCCAGCAGCTTAACCGGGACAGGTTTCGAGCAGTACTTC. It encodes CASSLTGTGFEQYF. This sequence joins TRBV7-2 and TRBJ2-7; TRBD1 agrees at 8 bases. CDR1 SGHTA and CDR2 FQGNSA come from the germline V gene. The ends lost 2 bases at V and 6 bases at J; junction bases unmatched: 6. This CDR3 is 14 amino acids long.

J is TRBJ2-5 and V is TRBV14; D unresolved. Trimming took off 1 base at V and 5 bases at J, with 17 bases between the two ends. CDR1 is SGHDN and CDR2 is FVKESK in the germline V gene. The CDR3 has 16 residues. This chain's CDR3 is CASSQGLDWQWETQYF. CDR3 nucleotides: TGTGCCAGCAGCCAAGGTCTAGATTGGCAGTGGGAGACCCAGTACTTC.

The chain is built from TRBV4-2 and TRBJ2-7; D may be TRBD2 (6 bases). CDR3 length: 14 residues. Trimming shortened V by 4 bases and J by 6 bases, and 16 bases separated the two germline ends. Germline loops: CDR1 LGHNA, CDR2 YNFKEQ. CDR3 in DNA: TGTGCCAGCAGCCTAGCGGAACTAAGCGGCGAGCAGTACTTC. This gives the protein CASSLAELSGEQYF.

V and J are TRBV29-1 and TRBJ2-3, with unresolved D. The CDR3 has 11 residues. Germline CDR1 is SQVTM and CDR2 is ANQGSEA. V was clipped by 4 bases and J by 5 bases, with 7 bases between them. The CDR3 spells CSVGPRDTQYF. CDR3 coding DNA: TGCAGCGTTGGACCGCGAGATACGCAGTATTTT.

The rearrangement uses TRBV6-1 and TRBJ1-2; D is unclear. The CDR3 has 13 residues. Germline CDR1 is MNHNS and CDR2 is SASEGT. V was trimmed by 1 base and J by 4 bases, leaving 7 bases between them. CDR3 nucleotides: TGTGCCAGCAGTGAAGAGTGGTTCTATGGCTACACCTTC. As protein: CASSEEWFYGYTF.